This T cell receptor beta chain was documented in a study of blood T cells in healthy people across ages. Study outcomes and limitations: More naive CD4+ cells and higher diversity were found in long-lived than in aged donors. Without sorted subsets, naive and antigen-experienced compartments could not be conclusively compared.

Primers used in a second PCR of about 6 to 11 cycles were a sample-barcoded 5' primer and a J-beta primer mix. The authors tagged each cDNA molecule using a template-switch adaptor with 12 random nucleotides. Each CDR3 protein gets one entry after TCRdb re-called the 5' RACE reads with MiXCR. This table holds 1.5 million or so distinct CDR3 sequences, 40% to 50% found once. The CDR3 has 15 residues. V was cut by 2 bases and J by 2 bases, with 13 bases left in between. From germline, CDR1 is SGHRS and CDR2 YFSETQ. As regards this clonotype: The target antigen is unknown.

Every sample gave at least 6 micrograms of total RNA when it was extracted. The sequence was collected from a woman aged 18-29 years in good health. The chain combines TRBV5-1 with TRBJ2-5; D is unclear. The sample was blood. CDR3 bases: TGCGCCAGCAGCTTAGCTAAAGCGTGGCAAGAGACCCAGTACTTC. This encodes CASSLAKAWQETQYF.